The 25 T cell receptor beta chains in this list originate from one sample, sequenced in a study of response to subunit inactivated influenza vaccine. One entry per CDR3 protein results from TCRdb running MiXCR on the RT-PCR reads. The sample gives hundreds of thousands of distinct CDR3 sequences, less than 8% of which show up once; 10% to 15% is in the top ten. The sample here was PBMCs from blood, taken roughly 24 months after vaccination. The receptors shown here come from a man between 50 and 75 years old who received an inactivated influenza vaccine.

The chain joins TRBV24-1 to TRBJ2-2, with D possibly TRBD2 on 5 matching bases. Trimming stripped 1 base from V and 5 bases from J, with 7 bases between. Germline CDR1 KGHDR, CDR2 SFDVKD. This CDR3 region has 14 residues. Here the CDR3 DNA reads TGTGCCACCAGTGATTTCGGGGTTACCGGGGAGCTGTTTTTT. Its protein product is CATSDFGVTGELFF.

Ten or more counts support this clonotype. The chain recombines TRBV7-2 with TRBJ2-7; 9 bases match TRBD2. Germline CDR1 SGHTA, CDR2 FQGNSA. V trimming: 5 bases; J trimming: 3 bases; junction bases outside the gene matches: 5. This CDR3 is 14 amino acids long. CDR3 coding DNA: TGTGCCAGCAGCCCCGTAGCGGGAGACTACGAGCAGTACTTC. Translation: CASSPVAGDYEQYF.

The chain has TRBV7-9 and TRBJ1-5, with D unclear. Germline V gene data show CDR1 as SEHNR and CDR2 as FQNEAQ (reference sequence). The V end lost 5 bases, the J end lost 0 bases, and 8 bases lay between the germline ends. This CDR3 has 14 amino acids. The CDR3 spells CASSDGNSNQPQHF. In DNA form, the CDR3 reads TGTGCCAGCAGCGACGGAAATAGCAATCAGCCCCAGCATTTT.

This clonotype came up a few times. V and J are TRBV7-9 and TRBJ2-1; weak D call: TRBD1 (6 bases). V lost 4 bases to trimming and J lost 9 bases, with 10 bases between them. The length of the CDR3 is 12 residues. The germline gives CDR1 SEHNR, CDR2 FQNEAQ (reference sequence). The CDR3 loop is CASSSRGTEQFF. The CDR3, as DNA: TGTGCCAGCAGCTCCAGGGGTACTGAGCAGTTCTTC.

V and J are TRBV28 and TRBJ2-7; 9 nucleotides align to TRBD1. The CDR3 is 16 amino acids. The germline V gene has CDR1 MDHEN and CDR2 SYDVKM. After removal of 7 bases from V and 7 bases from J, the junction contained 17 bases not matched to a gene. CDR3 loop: CASTLTALQGAGEQYF. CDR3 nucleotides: TGTGCCAGCACCCTAACGGCGCTACAGGGGGCAGGGGAGCAGTACTTC. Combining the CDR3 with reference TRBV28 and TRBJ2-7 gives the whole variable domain DVKVTQSSRYLVKRTGEKVFLECVQDMDHENMFWYRQDPGLGLRLIYFSYDVKMKEKGDIPEGYSVSREKKERFSLILESASTNQTSMYLCASTLTALQGAGEQYFGPGTRLTVT.

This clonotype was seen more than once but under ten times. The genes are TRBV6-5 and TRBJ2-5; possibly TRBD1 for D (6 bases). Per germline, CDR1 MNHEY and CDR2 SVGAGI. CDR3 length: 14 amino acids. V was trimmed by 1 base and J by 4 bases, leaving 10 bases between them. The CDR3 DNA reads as TGTGCCAGCAGTTACTTGGACAGTTCAGAGACCCAGTACTTC. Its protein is CASSYLDSSETQYF.

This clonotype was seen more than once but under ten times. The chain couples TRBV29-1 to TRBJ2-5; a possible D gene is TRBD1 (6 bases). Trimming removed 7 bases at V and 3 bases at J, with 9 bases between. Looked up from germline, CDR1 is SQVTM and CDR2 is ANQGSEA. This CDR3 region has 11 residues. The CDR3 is CSAYREETQYF. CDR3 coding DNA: TGCAGCGCGTACAGGGAAGAGACCCAGTACTTC.

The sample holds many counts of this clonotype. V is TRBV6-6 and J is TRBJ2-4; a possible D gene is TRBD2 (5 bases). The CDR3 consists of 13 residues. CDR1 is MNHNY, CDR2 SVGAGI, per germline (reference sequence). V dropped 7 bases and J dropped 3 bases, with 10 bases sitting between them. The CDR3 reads CASTPAGKNIQYF. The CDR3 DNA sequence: TGTGCCAGCACCCCTGCGGGCAAAAACATTCAGTACTTC.

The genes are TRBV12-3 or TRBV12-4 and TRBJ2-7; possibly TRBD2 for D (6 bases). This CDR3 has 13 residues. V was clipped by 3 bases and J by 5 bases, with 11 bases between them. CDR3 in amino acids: CASSLEGSDEQYF. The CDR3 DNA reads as TGTGCCAGCAGTTTGGAGGGGAGTGACGAGCAGTACTTC.

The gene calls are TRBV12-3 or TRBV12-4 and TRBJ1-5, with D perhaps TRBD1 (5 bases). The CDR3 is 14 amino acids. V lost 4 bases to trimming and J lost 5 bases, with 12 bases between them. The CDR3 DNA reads TGTGCCAGCAGTTCAAATCAGGGACATCAGCCCCAGCATTTT. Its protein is CASSSNQGHQPQHF.

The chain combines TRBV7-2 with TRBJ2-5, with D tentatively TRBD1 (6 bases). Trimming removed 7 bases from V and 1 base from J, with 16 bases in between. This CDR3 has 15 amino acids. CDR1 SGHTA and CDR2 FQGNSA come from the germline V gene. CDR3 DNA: TGTGCCAGCAAAGCACAGGGAGTCGTCCAAGAGACCCAGTACTTC. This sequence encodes CASKAQGVVQETQYF.

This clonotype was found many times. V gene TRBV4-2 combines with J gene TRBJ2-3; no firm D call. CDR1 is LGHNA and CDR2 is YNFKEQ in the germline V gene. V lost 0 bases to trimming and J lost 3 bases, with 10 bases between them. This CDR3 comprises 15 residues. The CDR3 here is CASSQDVAPTDTQYF. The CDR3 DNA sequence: TGTGCCAGCAGCCAAGATGTGGCACCGACAGATACGCAGTATTTT.

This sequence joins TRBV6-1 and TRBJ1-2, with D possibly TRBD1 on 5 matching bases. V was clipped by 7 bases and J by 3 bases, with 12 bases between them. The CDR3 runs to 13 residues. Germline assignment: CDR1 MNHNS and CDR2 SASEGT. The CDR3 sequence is CASNPGVDYGYTF. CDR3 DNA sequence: TGTGCCAGCAATCCGGGGGTGGACTATGGCTACACCTTC.

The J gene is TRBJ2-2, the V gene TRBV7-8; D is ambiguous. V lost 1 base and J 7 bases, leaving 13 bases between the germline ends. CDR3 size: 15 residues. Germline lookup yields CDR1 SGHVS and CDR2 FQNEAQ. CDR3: CASSLVRSSGGELFF. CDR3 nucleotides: TGTGCCAGCAGCTTAGTGCGATCCTCGGGCGGGGAGCTGTTTTTT.

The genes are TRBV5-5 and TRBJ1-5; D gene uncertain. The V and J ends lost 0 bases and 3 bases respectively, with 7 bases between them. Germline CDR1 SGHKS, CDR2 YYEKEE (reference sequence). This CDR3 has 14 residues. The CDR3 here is CASSLVAVNQPQHF. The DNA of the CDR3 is TGTGCCAGCAGCTTGGTAGCAGTCAATCAGCCCCAGCATTTT.

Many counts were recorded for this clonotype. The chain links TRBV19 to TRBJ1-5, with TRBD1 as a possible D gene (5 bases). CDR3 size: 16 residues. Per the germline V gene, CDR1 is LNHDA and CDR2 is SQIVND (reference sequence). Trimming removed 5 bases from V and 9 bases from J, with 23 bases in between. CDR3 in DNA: TGTGCCAGTAGTTCTCGACTTAGGGGTTCAGCGGGGCCCCAGCATTTT. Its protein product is CASSSRLRGSAGPQHF.

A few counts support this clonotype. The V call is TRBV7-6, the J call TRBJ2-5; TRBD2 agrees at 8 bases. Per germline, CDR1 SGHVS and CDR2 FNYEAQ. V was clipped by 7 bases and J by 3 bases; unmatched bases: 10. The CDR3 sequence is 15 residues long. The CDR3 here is CASKPGTRVEETQYF. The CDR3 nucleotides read TGTGCCAGCAAACCCGGGACTAGAGTAGAAGAGACCCAGTACTTC. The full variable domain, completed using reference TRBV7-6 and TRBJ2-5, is GAGVSQSPRYKVTKRGQDVALRCDPISGHVSLYWYRQALGQGPEFLTYFNYEAQQDKSGLPNDRFSAERPEGSISTLTIQRTEQRDSAMYRCASKPGTRVEETQYFGPGTRLLVL.

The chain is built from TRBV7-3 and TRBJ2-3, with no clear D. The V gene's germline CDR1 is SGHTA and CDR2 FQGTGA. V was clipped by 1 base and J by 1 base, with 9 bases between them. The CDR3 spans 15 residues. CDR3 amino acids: CASSLRLTGTDTQYF. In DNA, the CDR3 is TGTGCCAGCAGCTTAAGGCTAACGGGCACAGATACGCAGTATTTT.

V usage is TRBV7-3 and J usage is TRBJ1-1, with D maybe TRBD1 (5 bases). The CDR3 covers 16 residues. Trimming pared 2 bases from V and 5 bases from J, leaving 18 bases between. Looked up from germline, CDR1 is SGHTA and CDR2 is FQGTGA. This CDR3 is CASSLHGAGVGTEAFF. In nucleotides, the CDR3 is TGTGCCAGCAGCTTACACGGGGCAGGAGTCGGGACTGAAGCTTTCTTT.

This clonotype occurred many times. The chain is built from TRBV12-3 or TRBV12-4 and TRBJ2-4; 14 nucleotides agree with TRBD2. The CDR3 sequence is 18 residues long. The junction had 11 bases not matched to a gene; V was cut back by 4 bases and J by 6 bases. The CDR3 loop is CASSSLGLAGVVGNIQYF. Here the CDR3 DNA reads TGTGCCAGCAGTTCCCTGGGACTAGCGGGAGTGGTGGGAAACATTCAGTACTTC.

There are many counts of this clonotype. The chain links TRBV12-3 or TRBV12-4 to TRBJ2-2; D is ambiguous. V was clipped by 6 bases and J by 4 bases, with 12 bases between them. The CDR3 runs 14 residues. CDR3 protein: CASSARAITGELFF. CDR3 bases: TGTGCCAGCAGCGCCCGGGCGATCACCGGGGAGCTGTTTTTT.

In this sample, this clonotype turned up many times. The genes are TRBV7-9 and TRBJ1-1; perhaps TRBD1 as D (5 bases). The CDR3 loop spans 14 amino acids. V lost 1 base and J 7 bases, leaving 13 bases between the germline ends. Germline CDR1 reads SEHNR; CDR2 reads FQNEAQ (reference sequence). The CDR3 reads CASSLVSRASEAFF. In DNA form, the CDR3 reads TGTGCCAGCAGCTTAGTGAGCAGGGCTAGTGAAGCTTTCTTT. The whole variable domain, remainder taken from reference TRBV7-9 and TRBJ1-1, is DTGVSQNPRHKITKRGQNVTFRCDPISEHNRLYWYRQTLGQGPEFLTYFQNEAQLEKSRLLSDRFSAERPKGSFSTLEIQRTEQGDSAMYLCASSLVSRASEAFFGQGTRLTVV.

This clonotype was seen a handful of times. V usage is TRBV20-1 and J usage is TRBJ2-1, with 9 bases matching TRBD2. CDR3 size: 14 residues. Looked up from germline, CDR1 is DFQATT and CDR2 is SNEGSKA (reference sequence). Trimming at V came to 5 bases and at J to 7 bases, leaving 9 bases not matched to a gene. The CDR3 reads CSAVELAGGNEQFF. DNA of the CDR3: TGCAGTGCTGTGGAACTAGCGGGTGGAAATGAGCAGTTCTTC.

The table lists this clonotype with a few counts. The CDR3 protein is CASSSGTTYGYTF. The CDR3 DNA is TGTGCCAGCAGCTCCGGGACTACATATGGCTACACCTTC. The chain links TRBV7-8 to TRBJ1-2; TRBD1 is a possible D gene (5 bases). Trimming stripped 4 bases from V and 5 bases from J, with 11 bases between. The germline V gene encodes CDR1 SGHVS and CDR2 FQNEAQ. This CDR3 region has 13 residues.

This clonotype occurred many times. Here the CDR3 reads CGGLAGKETQYF. The CDR3, as DNA: TGCGGGGGACTAGCGGGAAAAGAGACCCAGTACTTC. The rearrangement joins TRBV20-1 to TRBJ2-5, with TRBD2 matching 13 bases. Germline V gene lookup returns CDR1 DFQATT and CDR2 SNEGSKA (reference sequence). This CDR3 has 12 residues.